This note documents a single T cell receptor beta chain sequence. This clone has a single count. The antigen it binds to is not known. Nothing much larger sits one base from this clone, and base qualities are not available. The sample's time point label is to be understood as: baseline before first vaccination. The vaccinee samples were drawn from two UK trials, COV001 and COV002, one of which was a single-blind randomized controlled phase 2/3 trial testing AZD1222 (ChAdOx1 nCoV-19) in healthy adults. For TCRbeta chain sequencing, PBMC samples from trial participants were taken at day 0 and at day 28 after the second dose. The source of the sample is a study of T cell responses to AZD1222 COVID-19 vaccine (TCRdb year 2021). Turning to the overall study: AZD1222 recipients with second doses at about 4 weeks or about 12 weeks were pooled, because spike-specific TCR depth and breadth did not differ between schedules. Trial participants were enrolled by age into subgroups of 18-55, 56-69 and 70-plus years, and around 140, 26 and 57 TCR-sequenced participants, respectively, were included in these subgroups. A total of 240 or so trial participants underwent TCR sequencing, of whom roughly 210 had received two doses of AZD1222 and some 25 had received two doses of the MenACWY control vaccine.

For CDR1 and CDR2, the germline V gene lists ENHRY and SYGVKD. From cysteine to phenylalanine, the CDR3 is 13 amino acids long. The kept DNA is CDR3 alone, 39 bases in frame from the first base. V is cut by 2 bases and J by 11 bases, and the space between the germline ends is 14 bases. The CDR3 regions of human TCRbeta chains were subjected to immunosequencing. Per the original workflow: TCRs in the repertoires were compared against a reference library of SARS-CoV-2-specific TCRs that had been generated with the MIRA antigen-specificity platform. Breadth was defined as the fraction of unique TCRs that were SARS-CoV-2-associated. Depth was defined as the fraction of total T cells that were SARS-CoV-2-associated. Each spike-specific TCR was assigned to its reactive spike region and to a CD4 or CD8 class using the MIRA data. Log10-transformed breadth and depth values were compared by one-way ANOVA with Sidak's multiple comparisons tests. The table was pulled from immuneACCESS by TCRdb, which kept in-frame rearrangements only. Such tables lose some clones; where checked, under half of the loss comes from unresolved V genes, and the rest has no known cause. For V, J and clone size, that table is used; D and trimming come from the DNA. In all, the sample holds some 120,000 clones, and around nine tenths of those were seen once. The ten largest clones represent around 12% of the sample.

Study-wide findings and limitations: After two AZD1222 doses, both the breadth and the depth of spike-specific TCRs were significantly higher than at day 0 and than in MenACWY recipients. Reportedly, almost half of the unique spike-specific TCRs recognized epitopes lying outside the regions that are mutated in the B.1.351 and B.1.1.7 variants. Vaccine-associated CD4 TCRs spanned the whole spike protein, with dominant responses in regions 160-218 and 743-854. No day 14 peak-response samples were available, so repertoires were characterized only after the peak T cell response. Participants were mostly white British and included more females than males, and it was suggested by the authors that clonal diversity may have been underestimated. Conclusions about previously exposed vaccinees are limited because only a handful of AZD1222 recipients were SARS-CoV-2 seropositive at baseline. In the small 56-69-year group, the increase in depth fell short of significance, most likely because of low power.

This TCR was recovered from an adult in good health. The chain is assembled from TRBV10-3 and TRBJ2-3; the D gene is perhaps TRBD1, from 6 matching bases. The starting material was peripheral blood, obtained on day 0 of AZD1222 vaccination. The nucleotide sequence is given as TGTGCCATCAGTGAGGAGAGGGGGACGGGGCAGTATTTT. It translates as CAISEERGTGQYF.